This T cell receptor (beta chain) is drawn from a study of Graves' ophthalmopathy and Graves' hyperthyroidism. Findings and limits, study-wide: Detection in blood was also observed for most expanded thyroid clonotypes above 0.001 frequency. Ophthalmopathy and stable hyperthyroidism were discriminated by a 13-signature model, with roughly 86% sensitivity and approximately 77% specificity.

This clonotype was counted ten times or more. Its antigen is as yet unknown. TCR beta CDR3 regions were amplified from RNA transcripts. Second-round multiplex PCR came after first-round RT-PCR with HTBI primers. A single record per CDR3 protein comes from TCRdb applying MiXCR to the multiplex PCR reads. The sample lists more than 1,000,000 distinct CDR3 sequences; about 40% were seen once. In germline, CDR1 is LNHDA, CDR2 SQIVND (reference sequence). CDR3 length: 15 amino acids. Trimming shortened V by 6 bases and J by 3 bases, and 17 bases separated the two germline ends. V gene TRBV19 combines with J gene TRBJ1-2; D perhaps matches TRBD1 (5 bases). Sequenced input: peripheral blood or thyroid tissue (not recorded which). The source of this sequence is an adult man with Graves' hyperthyroidism. Here the CDR3 DNA reads TGTGCCAGTAGCCTAAGGGGCGCAGTGTACTATGGCTACACCTTC. Translation: CASSLRGAVYYGYTF.